This TCR beta chain is drawn from a study of a mutant IDH1 vaccine in newly diagnosed glioma. About the study: Following radiotherapy alone, or alongside temozolomide cycles, vaccination was started after an interval of 4-6 weeks. Earlier care involved radiotherapy, temozolomide, or both, and the majority received both.

The length of the CDR3 is 14 residues. V was pared by 1 base and J by 1 base, with 5 bases between. Per the germline V gene, CDR1 is SGHAT and CDR2 is FQNNGV. Notes on the study in general: The vaccine induced immune responses, and these occurred in roughly 95% of patients.

Time point given: week 23, last vaccination. Doses comprised 300 ug of mutant IDH1 20-mer peptide each, plus topical imiquimod. Donor tumors were new WHO grade 3 or 4 IDH1-mutant, ATRX-lost astrocytomas. On this clone itself: Its matching antigen is unknown.

Profiling relied on immunoSEQ multiplex PCR, and the TCRdb table lists in-frame clones only, not all of them. The sample includes 50,000 to 70,000 clones, roughly 81% seen only once; the top ten take over 7%. Sequences were derived from PBMCs, sampled from a glioma patient whose treatment included an IDH1 peptide vaccine. This chain joins TRBV11-2 and TRBJ1-5; unclear D gene. The receptor's source is a woman aged 40-49 years with glioma. Some clones in this sample may be carry-over from other donors' samples. In DNA form, the CDR3 reads TGTGCCAGCAGCTTAGTAGGAAGCAATCAGCCCCAGCATTTT. As protein: CASSLVGSNQPQHF.